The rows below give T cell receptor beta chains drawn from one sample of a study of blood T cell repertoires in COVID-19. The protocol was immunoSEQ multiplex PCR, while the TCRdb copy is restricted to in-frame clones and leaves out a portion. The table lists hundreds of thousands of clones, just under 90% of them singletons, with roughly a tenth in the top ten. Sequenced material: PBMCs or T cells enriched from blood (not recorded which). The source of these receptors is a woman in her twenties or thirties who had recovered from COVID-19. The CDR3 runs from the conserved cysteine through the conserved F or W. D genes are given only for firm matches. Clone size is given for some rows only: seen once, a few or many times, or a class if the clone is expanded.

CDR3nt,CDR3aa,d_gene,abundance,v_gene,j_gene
TGTGCCAGCAGCCAGGGGTACTTGGACAGTTTCTATGGCTACACCTTC,CASSQGYLDSFYGYTF,NA,NA,TRBV14,TRBJ1-2
TGTGCCAGCAGCTTAAGTGCAGGGTTCCAGCCCCAGCATTTT,CASSLSAGFQPQHF,NA,NA,TRBV7-2,TRBJ1-5
TGTGCCAGTAGTATTTCTTTCTCCCGGGGCTACACCTTC,CASSISFSRGYTF,NA,NA,TRBV19,TRBJ1-2
TGTGCCAGCAGCTTAAGGCCGAAGTTTGGGGACAGTCGAAACACTGAAGCTTTCTTT,CASSLRPKFGDSRNTEAFF,TRBD1,once,TRBV7-2,TRBJ1-1
TGCGCCAGCAGCCCCCAGGGAGGAGAGACCCAGTACTTC,CASSPQGGETQYF,NA,NA,TRBV4-1,TRBJ2-5
TGTGCCGCACAGGAGAACACTAACTATGGCTACACCTTC,CAAQENTNYGYTF,NA,NA,TRBV10-3,TRBJ1-2
TGTGCCACCAGCAGAGAAAGACCGATAGACAGGCGGGCTTTCTTT,CATSRERPIDRRAFF,NA,NA,TRBV15,TRBJ1-1
TGTGCCAGCAGCGTAACAGGGGGAACGGGAGAGACCCAGTACTTC,CASSVTGGTGETQYF,TRBD1,NA,TRBV7-9,TRBJ2-5
TGCAGTGCTAGGGTGCGGGATGAGCAGTTCTTC,CSARVRDEQFF,NA,NA,TRBV20-1,TRBJ2-1
TGTGCCAGCAGTCGAAGCGGGACTCGGAACAATGAGCAGTTCTTC,CASSRSGTRNNEQFF,TRBD2,few,TRBV6-2/TRBV6-3,TRBJ2-1
TGTGCCAGCTCACCACCGGCAGGGCCCGATGAAAAACTGTTTTTT,CASSPPAGPDEKLFF,NA,NA,TRBV18,TRBJ1-4
TGTGCCAGCACCAAGACAGGGGGCGACCAGTTCTTC,CASTKTGGDQFF,TRBD1,NA,TRBV12-3/TRBV12-4,TRBJ2-1
TGTGCCAGCAGTTCCTGGGACAGACCCTACGAGCAGTACTTC,CASSSWDRPYEQYF,TRBD1,NA,TRBV28,TRBJ2-7
TGCGCCAGCAGTCAATTTACAGAAGAAGAGACCCAGTACTTC,CASSQFTEEETQYF,NA,NA,TRBV23-1,TRBJ2-5
TGCGCCAGCAGCTTGGATCCCCTAGCGGGAGGGAACACCGGGGAGCTGTTTTTT,CASSLDPLAGGNTGELFF,TRBD2,NA,TRBV5-1,TRBJ2-2
TGTGCCAGCAGTCTCATCGGACAGGGTCGGGAGACCCAGTACTTC,CASSLIGQGRETQYF,TRBD1,NA,TRBV27,TRBJ2-5
TGTGCCAGTAGTATAGATCCGGGGGAGGCCGAGCAGTACTTC,CASSIDPGEAEQYF,NA,NA,TRBV19,TRBJ2-7
TGTGCCATCAGTGAGGGAGGGCCCTACTACGAGCAGTACTTC,CAISEGGPYYEQYF,NA,once,TRBV10-3,TRBJ2-7
TGCAGCGTCCAGGGTCTTGGTGAAGCTTTCTTT,CSVQGLGEAFF,NA,NA,TRBV29-1,TRBJ1-1
TGTGCCACCCTCGGAGGGGGAGGGCCGGTAACCGGGGAGCTGTTTTTT,CATLGGGGPVTGELFF,NA,NA,TRBV28,TRBJ2-2
TGTGCCAGCAACGGTGAGCAGTACTTC,CASNGEQYF,NA,NA,TRBV2,TRBJ2-7
TGTGCCACCAGTGAGGGCGGCACAGATACGCAGTATTTT,CATSEGGTDTQYF,NA,NA,TRBV24-1,TRBJ2-3
TGCGCCAGCAGCCTAACTCAGGGCTCTGACTATGGCTACACCTTC,CASSLTQGSDYGYTF,NA,NA,TRBV4-1,TRBJ1-2
TGTGCCAGCAGCCCGGGACAGGGATTTAGTGAGCAGTTCTTC,CASSPGQGFSEQFF,TRBD1,NA,TRBV7-2,TRBJ2-1
TGTGCCAGCGGGGAGAGGGCTGGAAACACCATATATTTT,CASGERAGNTIYF,NA,few,TRBV27,TRBJ1-3
TGTGCCAGCAGCGTAGATGAGGGATCCGGTCAGCCCCAGCATTTT,CASSVDEGSGQPQHF,NA,NA,TRBV9,TRBJ1-5
TGTGCCGCTGAGCGGCGGGACTCCTACGAGCAGTACTTC,CAAERRDSYEQYF,NA,NA,TRBV30,TRBJ2-7
TGTGCCAGCGAGGAGATCAATCAGCCCCAGCATTTT,CASEEINQPQHF,NA,NA,TRBV28,TRBJ1-5
TGTGCCACCAGTGATCACCCAGGACAGGGAATTACTGGAAACACCATATATTTT,CATSDHPGQGITGNTIYF,TRBD1,NA,TRBV24-1,TRBJ1-3